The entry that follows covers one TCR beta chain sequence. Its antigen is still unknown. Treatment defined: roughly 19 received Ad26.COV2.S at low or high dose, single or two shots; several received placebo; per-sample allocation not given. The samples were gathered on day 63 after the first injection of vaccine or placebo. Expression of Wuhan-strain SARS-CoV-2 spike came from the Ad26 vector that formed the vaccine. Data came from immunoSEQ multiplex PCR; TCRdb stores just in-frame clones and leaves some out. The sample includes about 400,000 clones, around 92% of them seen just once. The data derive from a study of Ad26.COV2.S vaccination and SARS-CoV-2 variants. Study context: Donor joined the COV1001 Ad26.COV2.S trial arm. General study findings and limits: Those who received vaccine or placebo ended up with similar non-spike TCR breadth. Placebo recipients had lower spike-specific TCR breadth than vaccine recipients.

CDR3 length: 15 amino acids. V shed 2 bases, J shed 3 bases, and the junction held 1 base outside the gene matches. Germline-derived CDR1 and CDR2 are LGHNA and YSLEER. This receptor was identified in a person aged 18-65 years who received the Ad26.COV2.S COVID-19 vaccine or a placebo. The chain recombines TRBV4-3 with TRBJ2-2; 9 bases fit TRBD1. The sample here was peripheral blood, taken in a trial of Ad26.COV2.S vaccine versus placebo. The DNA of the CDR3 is TGCGCCAGCAGCCAAAGGGACAGGGACACCGGGGAGCTGTTTTTT. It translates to CASSQRDRDTGELFF.